Presented here are 23 T cell receptor beta chains from one specimen sequenced in a study of blood T cell repertoires in COVID-19 (dated by TCRdb to the early 2020s). Library prep was done by the immunoSEQ multiplex PCR assay. The immuneACCESS repertoire file appears here via TCRdb, limited to in-frame rearrangements. These files lack a portion of the clones; in checked studies, under half of the deficit traces to unresolved V genes, and the cause of the others is not known. In all, the sample holds around 150,000 clones, and over 70% of those were seen once. The top ten clonotypes cover roughly 8.6% of the sample. The sample consisted of peripheral blood. Receptor source: a man in his fifties or sixties with active or convalescent COVID-19.

The genes are TRBV15 and TRBJ1-3; a weak D match, TRBD1 (6 bases). Germline CDR1 is LNHNV and CDR2 is YYDKDF (reference sequence). V dropped 2 bases and J dropped 1 base, with 18 bases sitting between them. This CDR3 region has 18 residues. The CDR3 reads CATSRTQGGGISGNTIYF. CDR3 sequence (DNA): TGTGCCACCAGCAGAACCCAAGGGGGAGGGATATCTGGAAACACCATATATTTT.

This clone was found a few times. The V call is TRBV28, the J call TRBJ1-5, with 7 bases identical to TRBD1. The CDR3 is made up of 17 amino acids. V lost 1 base, J lost 0 bases, and 6 bases stayed unmatched. The V gene's germline CDR1 is MDHEN and CDR2 SYDVKM. CDR3 protein: CASSLYPGGYSNQPQHF. CDR3 DNA sequence: TGTGCCAGCAGTTTATATCCAGGGGGTTATAGCAATCAGCCCCAGCATTTT. The variable domain in full, completed from reference TRBV28 and TRBJ1-5, reads DVKVTQSSRYLVKRTGEKVFLECVQDMDHENMFWYRQDPGLGLRLIYFSYDVKMKEKGDIPEGYSVSREKKERFSLILESASTNQTSMYLCASSLYPGGYSNQPQHFGDGTRLSIL.

V and J are TRBV4-1 and TRBJ2-4; 11 bases fit TRBD2. This CDR3 contains 18 residues. CDR1 and CDR2 (germline): MGHRA, YSYEKL. After removal of 0 bases from V and 1 base from J, the junction contained 5 bases not matched to a gene. The CDR3 region is CASSQEASGRRAKNIQYF. The DNA of the CDR3 is TGCGCCAGCAGCCAAGAGGCTAGCGGGAGGAGGGCCAAAAACATTCAGTACTTC.

CDR3 nucleotide sequence: TGCGCCAGCAGTGAGGGGAGGAACACTGAAGCTTTCTTT. The encoded protein is CASSEGRNTEAFF. The rearrangement links TRBV10-2 to TRBJ1-1; D unclear. Trimming took 2 bases from V and 1 from J, leaving 5 bases between them. From germline, CDR1 is WSHSY and CDR2 SAAADI. The CDR3 consists of 13 residues.

The V gene is TRBV27, the J gene TRBJ1-2; tentative D call: TRBD1 (6 bases). This CDR3 contains 13 residues. In germline, CDR1 is MNHEY, CDR2 SMNVEV (reference sequence). The V and J ends lost 6 bases and 3 bases respectively, with 11 bases between them. The CDR3 sequence: CASSPQGYYGYTF. As DNA, the CDR3 is TGTGCCAGCAGCCCACAGGGTTACTATGGCTACACCTTC.

The chain employs TRBV27 and TRBJ1-4, with 7 bases fitting TRBD1. The CDR3 runs 16 residues. V lost 3 bases, J lost 2 bases, and 6 bases stayed unmatched. Per the germline V gene, CDR1 is MNHEY and CDR2 is SMNVEV (reference sequence). For the CDR3, the DNA is TGTGCCAGCAGTTTTTACAGGGGTGGGACTAATGAAAAACTGTTTTTT. It yields the protein CASSFYRGGTNEKLFF. The whole variable domain, remainder taken from reference TRBV27 and TRBJ1-4, is EAQVTQNPRYLITVTGKKLTVTCSQNMNHEYMSWYRQDPGLGLRQIYYSMNVEVTDKGDVPEGYKVSRKEKRNFPLILESPSPNQTSLYFCASSFYRGGTNEKLFFGSGTQLSVL.

The J gene is TRBJ2-1, the V gene TRBV19; the match to TRBD2 covers 9 bases. The ends lost 1 base at V and 8 bases at J; junction bases unmatched: 6. CDR1 is LNHDA and CDR2 is SQIVND in the germline V gene (reference sequence). The CDR3 covers 15 residues. CDR3 sequence reads: CASSIGPGLAYEQFF. The CDR3 DNA reads as TGTGCCAGTAGTATAGGACCGGGACTAGCCTATGAGCAGTTCTTC.

This chain joins TRBV2 and TRBJ1-2; D is possibly TRBD1 (6 bases). Germline loops: CDR1 SNHLY, CDR2 FYNNEI. The CDR3 runs to 12 residues. The V and J ends lost 10 bases and 0 bases respectively, with 9 bases between them. The chain's CDR3 is CATSGANYGYTF. For the CDR3, the DNA is TGTGCCACCTCAGGGGCTAACTATGGCTACACCTTC.

The chain joins TRBV2 to TRBJ2-7; 14 nucleotides line up with TRBD2. The CDR3 is made up of 17 amino acids. The germline V gene encodes CDR1 SNHLY and CDR2 FYNNEI. V lost 2 bases, J lost 2 bases, and 5 bases stayed unmatched. DNA for the CDR3: TGTGCCAGCAGTGAATGGGTGACTAGCGGGGGGGCCTACGAGCAGTACTTC. Encoded protein: CASSEWVTSGGAYEQYF.

The chain is built from TRBV11-2 and TRBJ2-1; 7 nucleotides match TRBD2. Unmatched junction bases numbered 11, after V lost 1 base and J lost 2 bases. This CDR3 is 18 amino acids long. CDR1 and CDR2 from the germline V gene are SGHAT and FQNNGV. The CDR3: CASSLVWASGNPYNEQFF. In nucleotides, the CDR3 is TGTGCCAGCAGCTTAGTCTGGGCTAGCGGAAACCCCTACAATGAGCAGTTCTTC.

This clone was seen a handful of times. The V and J genes are TRBV3-1 (or the pseudogene TRBV3-2) and TRBJ1-1, with TRBD1 as a possible D gene (5 bases). The germline gives CDR1 LGHDT, CDR2 YNNKEL (reference sequence). CDR3 size: 15 residues. The V and J ends lost 5 bases and 0 bases respectively, with 13 bases between them. CDR3 residues: CASSFGRTMNTEAFF. The CDR3 DNA reads as TGTGCCAGCAGCTTCGGACGGACAATGAACACTGAAGCTTTCTTT.

This sequence joins TRBV27 and TRBJ2-1, with 10 bases aligning to TRBD2. Germline V gives CDR1 MNHEY, CDR2 SMNVEV (reference sequence). V lost 5 bases and J lost 14; bases outside the gene matches: 6. The CDR3 length is 12 residues. The CDR3 protein is CASSLTSGNKFF. The CDR3 DNA reads TGTGCCAGCAGTCTAACTAGCGGGAATAAGTTCTTC.

This clone was counted once. The chain has TRBV24-1 and TRBJ2-1; 8 positions agree with TRBD2. Germline CDR1 is KGHDR and CDR2 is SFDVKD. CDR3 length equals 15 residues. V dropped 7 bases and J dropped 13; count of bases not matched to a gene: 17. CDR3 in DNA: TGTGCCACCAGCCCCCGTGCGGGAGGAACCGGCGCACAGTTCTTC. This sequence encodes CATSPRAGGTGAQFF.

In its sample, this clone was seen once. J is TRBJ2-6 and V is TRBV5-1; weak D call: TRBD1 (5 bases). The CDR3 loop spans 16 amino acids. The germline V gene has CDR1 SGHRS and CDR2 YFSETQ. Trimming removed 4 bases from V and 0 bases from J, with 11 bases in between. The CDR3 coding sequence is TGCGCCAGCAGCAGGGCTAGGGGCTCTGGGGCCAACGTCCTGACTTTC. Protein product: CASSRARGSGANVLTF.

This clone was detected only a few times. The chain recombines TRBV7-2 with TRBJ1-6; D is possibly TRBD1 (6 bases). V lost 1 base, J lost 7 bases, and 11 bases lay in between. Looked up from germline, CDR1 is SGHTA and CDR2 is FQGNSA. This CDR3 contains 15 residues. The CDR3 region is CASSLGPQGNSPLHF. Here the CDR3 DNA reads TGTGCCAGCAGCTTAGGACCACAGGGAAATTCACCCCTCCACTTT.

This chain connects TRBV28 to TRBJ2-7; 7 bases agree with TRBD1. This CDR3 has 14 residues. Germline-derived CDR1 and CDR2 are MDHEN and SYDVKM. The V segment lost 5 bases and the J segment 7 bases; nucleotides outside the gene matches: 11. DNA of the CDR3: TGTGCCAGCAGTGCCGGGACAGCGGCACGTGAGCAGTACTTC. Its protein is CASSAGTAAREQYF.

Only one count was recorded for this clone. The CDR3 reads CASSLRLGDTEAFF. CDR3 DNA sequence: TGTGCCAGCAGCTTAAGGTTAGGGGATACTGAAGCTTTCTTT. V and J are TRBV7-3 and TRBJ1-1; tentative D call: TRBD1 (5 bases). Between the trimmed V and J ends, which lost 1 base and 5 bases, there was a span of 11 bases. The CDR3 sequence is 14 residues long. Per the germline V gene, CDR1 is SGHTA and CDR2 is FQGTGA.

This clone has just a few counts. The V and J genes are TRBV10-3 and TRBJ2-1; the match to TRBD2 covers 11 bases. The V segment lost 0 bases and the J segment 7 bases; nucleotides outside the gene matches: 5. CDR1 is ENHRY, CDR2 SYGVKD, per germline. The CDR3 extends over 16 amino acids. The CDR3 spells CAISESRTSGGNEQFF. CDR3 DNA: TGTGCCATCAGTGAGTCGCGTACTAGCGGGGGTAATGAGCAGTTCTTC.

The chain's CDR3 is CASSSKTGGLYEQYF. The CDR3 DNA reads as TGTGCCAGCAGCTCTAAGACAGGGGGTCTGTACGAGCAGTACTTC. The chain employs TRBV7-2 and TRBJ2-7; the match to TRBD1 covers 9 bases. Looked up from germline, CDR1 is SGHTA and CDR2 is FQGNSA. The CDR3 sequence is 15 residues long. The trim removed 4 bases at V and 4 bases at J, leaving 8 bases unmatched.

The chain joins TRBV11-2 to TRBJ1-3; D gene ambiguous. The CDR3 totals 15 residues. Germline lookup yields CDR1 SGHAT and CDR2 FQNNGV. V was clipped by 3 bases and J by 0 bases, with 9 bases between them. CDR3 loop: CASSFTADSGNTIYF. The CDR3 bases are TGTGCCAGCAGCTTTACAGCCGACTCTGGAAACACCATATATTTT. Looking up the rest from reference TRBV11-2 and TRBJ1-3 gives the full variable domain: EAGVAQSPRYKIIEKRQSVAFWCNPISGHATLYWYQQILGQGPKLLIQFQNNGVVDDSQLPKDRFSAERLKGVDSTLKIQPAKLEDSAVYLCASSFTADSGNTIYFGEGSWLTVV.

The chain links TRBV21-1 to TRBJ2-3; the table's D gene call, TRBD2, was not cross checked with the DNA. TRBV21-1 is termed a pseudogene. The CDR3 totals 15 residues. CDR3 sequence reads: CASSSGTSSTDTQYF. In nucleotides, the CDR3 is TGTGCCAGCAGCTCCGGGACTAGCAGCACAGATACGCAGTATTTT.

The chain joins TRBV7-9 to TRBJ2-5, with 10 bases matching TRBD1. Germline V gives CDR1 SEHNR, CDR2 FQNEAQ (reference sequence). The CDR3 is made up of 17 amino acids. The junction had 12 bases not matched to a gene; V was cut back by 1 base and J by 7 bases. The CDR3 sequence: CASSLGTGGIHSGTQYF. CDR3 DNA sequence: TGTGCCAGCAGCTTAGGGACAGGGGGTATTCACTCGGGGACCCAGTACTTC.

The chain employs TRBV7-2 and TRBJ1-2, with D unresolved. The germline gives CDR1 SGHTA, CDR2 FQGNSA. The CDR3 has 16 amino acids. Trimming stripped 1 base from V and 0 bases from J, with 12 bases between. The CDR3 nucleotides are TGTGCCAGCAGCTTAGGCGGGTCCCGGACTAACTATGGCTACACCTTC. It codes for CASSLGGSRTNYGYTF.